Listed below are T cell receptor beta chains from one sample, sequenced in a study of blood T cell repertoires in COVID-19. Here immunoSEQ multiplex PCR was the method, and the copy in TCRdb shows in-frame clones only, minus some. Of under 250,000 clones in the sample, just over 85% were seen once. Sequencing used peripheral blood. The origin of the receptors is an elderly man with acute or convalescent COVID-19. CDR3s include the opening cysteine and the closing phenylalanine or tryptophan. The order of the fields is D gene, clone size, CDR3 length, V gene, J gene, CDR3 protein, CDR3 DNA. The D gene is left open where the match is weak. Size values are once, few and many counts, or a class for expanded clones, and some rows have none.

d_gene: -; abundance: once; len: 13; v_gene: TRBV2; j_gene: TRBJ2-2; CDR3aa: CASSERSFGELFF; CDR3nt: TGTGCCAGCAGTGAAAGGAGTTTCGGGGAGCTGTTTTTT
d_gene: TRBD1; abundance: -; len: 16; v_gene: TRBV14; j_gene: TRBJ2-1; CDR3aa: CASSQDWGTASREQFF; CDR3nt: TGTGCCAGCAGCCAAGACTGGGGGACAGCCTCTAGGGAGCAGTTCTTC
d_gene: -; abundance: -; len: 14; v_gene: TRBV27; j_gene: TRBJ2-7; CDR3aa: CASSPHRGGYEQYF; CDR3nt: TGTGCCAGCAGTCCACACAGGGGGGGATACGAGCAGTACTTC
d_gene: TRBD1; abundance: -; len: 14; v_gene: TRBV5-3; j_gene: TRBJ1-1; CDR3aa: CARSLEGAGTEAFF; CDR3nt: TGTGCCAGAAGCTTGGAGGGGGCCGGAACTGAAGCTTTCTTT
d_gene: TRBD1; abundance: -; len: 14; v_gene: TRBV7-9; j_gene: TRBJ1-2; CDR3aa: CASSLVGQGDGYTF; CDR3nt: TGTGCCAGCAGCTTAGTCGGACAGGGGGATGGCTACACCTTC
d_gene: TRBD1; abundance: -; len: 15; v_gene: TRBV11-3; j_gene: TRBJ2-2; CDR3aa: CASSGTGADTGELFF; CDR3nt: TGTGCCAGCAGCGGGACAGGGGCCGACACCGGGGAGCTGTTTTTT
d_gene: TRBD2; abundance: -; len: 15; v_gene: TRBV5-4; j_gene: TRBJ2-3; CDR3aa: CASSFTSGNPDTQYF; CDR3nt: TGTGCCAGCAGCTTTACTAGCGGGAACCCAGATACGCAGTATTTT
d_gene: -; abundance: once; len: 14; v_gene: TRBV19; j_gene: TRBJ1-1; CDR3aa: CASGRTPFGTEAFF; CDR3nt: TGTGCCAGTGGGAGGACACCCTTTGGCACTGAAGCTTTCTTT
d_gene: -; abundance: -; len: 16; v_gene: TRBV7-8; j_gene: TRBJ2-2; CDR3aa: CASSLAGRASTGELFF; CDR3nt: TGTGCCAGCAGCTTAGCTGGCAGGGCGAGCACCGGGGAGCTGTTTTTT
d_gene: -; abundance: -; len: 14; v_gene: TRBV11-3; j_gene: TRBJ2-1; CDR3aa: CASSQQRSYNEQFF; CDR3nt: TGTGCCAGCAGCCAGCAGAGGTCCTACAATGAGCAGTTCTTC
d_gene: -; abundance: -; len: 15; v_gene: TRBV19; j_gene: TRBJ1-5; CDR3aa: CASTSQGLGDQPQHF; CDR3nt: TGTGCCAGTACCTCGCAGGGGTTGGGGGATCAGCCCCAGCATTTT
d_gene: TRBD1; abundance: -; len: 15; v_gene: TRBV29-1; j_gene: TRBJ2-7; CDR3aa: CSVVVGSGGLYEQYF; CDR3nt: TGCAGCGTTGTGGTAGGGTCAGGGGGTTTGTACGAGCAGTACTTC
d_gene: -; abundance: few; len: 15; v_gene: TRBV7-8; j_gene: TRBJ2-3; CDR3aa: CASSPGQGGGDTQYF; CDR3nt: TGTGCCAGCAGCCCCGGGCAGGGGGGTGGAGATACGCAGTATTTT
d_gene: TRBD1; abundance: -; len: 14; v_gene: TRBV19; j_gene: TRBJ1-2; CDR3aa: CASSFTGGADGYTF; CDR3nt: TGTGCCAGTAGCTTTACAGGGGGCGCGGATGGCTACACCTTC
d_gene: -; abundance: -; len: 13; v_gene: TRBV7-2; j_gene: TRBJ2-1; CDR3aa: CASSSDRYNEQFF; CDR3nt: TGTGCCAGCAGCTCCGACAGGTACAATGAGCAGTTCTTC
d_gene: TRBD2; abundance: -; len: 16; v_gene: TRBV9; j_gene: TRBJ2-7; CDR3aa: CASSSLAGPPSNEQYF; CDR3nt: TGTGCCAGCAGCTCCTTAGCGGGACCCCCTAGCAACGAGCAGTACTTC
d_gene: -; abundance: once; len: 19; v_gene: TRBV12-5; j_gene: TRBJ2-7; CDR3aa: CASGLVGGPETVSSYEQYF; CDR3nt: TGTGCTAGTGGTTTGGTGGGGGGACCGGAGACCGTAAGCTCCTACGAGCAGTACTTC
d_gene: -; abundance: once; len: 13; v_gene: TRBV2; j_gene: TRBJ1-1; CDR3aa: CASSTDSNTEAFF; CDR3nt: TGTGCCAGCAGTACCGACTCGAACACTGAAGCTTTCTTT
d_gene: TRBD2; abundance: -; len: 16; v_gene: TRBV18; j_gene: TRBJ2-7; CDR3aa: CASSPSVAGGPAEQYF; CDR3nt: TGTGCCAGCTCACCATCTGTTGCGGGAGGGCCGGCCGAGCAGTACTTC
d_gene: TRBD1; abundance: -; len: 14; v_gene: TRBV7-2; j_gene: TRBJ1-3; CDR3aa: CASSSGQGVNTIYF; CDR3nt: TGTGCCAGCAGCTCGGGACAGGGCGTCAACACCATATATTTT
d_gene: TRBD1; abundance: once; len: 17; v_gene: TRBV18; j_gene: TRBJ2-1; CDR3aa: CASSPQRPGQGLHEQFF; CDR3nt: TGTGCCAGCTCACCTCAGAGACCGGGACAGGGACTTCATGAGCAGTTCTTC
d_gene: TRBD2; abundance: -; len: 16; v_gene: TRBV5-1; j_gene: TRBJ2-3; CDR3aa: CASSSRSGLAGDTQYF; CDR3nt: TGCGCCAGCAGCTCACGGTCGGGACTAGCGGGAGATACGCAGTATTTT
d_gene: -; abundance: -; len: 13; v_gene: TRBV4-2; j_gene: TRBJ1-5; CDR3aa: CASSQDFGQPQHF; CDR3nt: TGTGCCAGCAGCCAAGATTTCGGTCAGCCCCAGCATTTT
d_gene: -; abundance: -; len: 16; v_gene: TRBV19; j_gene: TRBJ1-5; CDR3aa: CASSTGGGAGNQPQHF; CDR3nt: TGTGCCAGTAGTACGGGGGGGGGCGCGGGCAATCAGCCCCAGCATTTT
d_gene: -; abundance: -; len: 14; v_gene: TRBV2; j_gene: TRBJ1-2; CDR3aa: CASSESLGEGGYTF; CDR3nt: TGTGCCAGCAGTGAAAGTTTAGGGGAGGGAGGCTACACCTTC
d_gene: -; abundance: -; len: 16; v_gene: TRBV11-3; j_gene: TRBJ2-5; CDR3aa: CASSFNSGSSEETQYF; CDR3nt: TGTGCCAGCAGCTTTAATTCCGGGAGTAGCGAAGAGACCCAGTACTTC
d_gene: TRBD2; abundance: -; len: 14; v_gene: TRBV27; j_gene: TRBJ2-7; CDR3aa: CASRALGRAFEQYF; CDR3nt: TGTGCCAGCAGGGCCCTAGGGAGGGCCTTCGAGCAGTACTTC
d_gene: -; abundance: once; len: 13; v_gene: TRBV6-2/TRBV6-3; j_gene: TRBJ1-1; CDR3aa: CASSDLAGTEAFF; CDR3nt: TGTGCCAGCAGTGACCTAGCCGGGACTGAAGCTTTCTTT
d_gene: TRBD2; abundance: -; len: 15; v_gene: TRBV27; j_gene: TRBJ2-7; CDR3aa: CASSGLAGGTYEQYF; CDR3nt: TGTGCCAGCAGTGGACTAGCGGGGGGGACCTACGAGCAGTACTTC
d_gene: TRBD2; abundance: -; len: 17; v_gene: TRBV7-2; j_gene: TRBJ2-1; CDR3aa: CASSLATSGRRNNEQFF; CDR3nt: TGTGCCAGCAGCTTAGCGACTAGCGGGAGACGCAACAATGAGCAGTTCTTC
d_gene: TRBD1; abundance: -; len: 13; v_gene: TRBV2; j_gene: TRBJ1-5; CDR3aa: CAGADRGNQPQHF; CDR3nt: TGTGCCGGGGCGGACAGGGGTAATCAGCCCCAGCATTTT
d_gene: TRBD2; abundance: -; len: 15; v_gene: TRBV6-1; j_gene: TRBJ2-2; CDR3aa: CASSEIPGGTGELFF; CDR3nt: TGTGCCAGCAGTGAAATCCCGGGGGGCACCGGGGAGCTGTTTTTT
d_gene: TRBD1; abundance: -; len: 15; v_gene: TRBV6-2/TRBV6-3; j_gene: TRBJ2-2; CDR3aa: CASSTDRGGTGELFF; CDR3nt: TGTGCCAGCAGTACGGACAGGGGAGGCACCGGGGAGCTGTTTTTT
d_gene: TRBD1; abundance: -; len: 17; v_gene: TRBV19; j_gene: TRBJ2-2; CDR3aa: CASSSLPGQGGTGELFF; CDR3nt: TGTGCCAGTAGTTCATTACCGGGACAGGGAGGCACCGGGGAGCTGTTTTTT
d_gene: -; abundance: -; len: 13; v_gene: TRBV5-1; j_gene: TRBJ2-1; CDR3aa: CASSLGGDNEQFF; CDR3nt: TGCGCCAGCAGCTTAGGAGGGGACAATGAGCAGTTCTTC
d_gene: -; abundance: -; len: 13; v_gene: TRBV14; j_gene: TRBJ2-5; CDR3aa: CASSRDNQETQYF; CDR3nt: TGTGCCAGCAGCCGGGACAACCAAGAGACCCAGTACTTC
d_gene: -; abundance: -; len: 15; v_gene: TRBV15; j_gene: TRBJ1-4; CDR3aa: CATSRDQTTNEKLFF; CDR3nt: TGTGCCACCAGCAGAGACCAAACAACTAATGAAAAACTGTTTTTT
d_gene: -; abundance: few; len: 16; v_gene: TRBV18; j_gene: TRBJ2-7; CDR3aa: CASSSRLGGSSYEQYF; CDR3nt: TGTGCCAGCTCATCACGCCTTGGGGGCAGTTCCTACGAGCAGTACTTC
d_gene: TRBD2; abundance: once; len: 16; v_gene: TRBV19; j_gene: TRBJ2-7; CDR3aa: CASSRDGRTSWYEQYF; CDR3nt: TGTGCCAGTAGTAGGGACGGACGGACTAGCTGGTACGAGCAGTACTTC
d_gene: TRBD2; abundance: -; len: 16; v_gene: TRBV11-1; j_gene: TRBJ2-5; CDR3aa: CASSPAGTTYQETQYF; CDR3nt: TGTGCCAGCAGCCCCGCCGGGACTACGTACCAAGAGACCCAGTACTTC
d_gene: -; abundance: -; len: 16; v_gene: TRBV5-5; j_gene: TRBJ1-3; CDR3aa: CASSLAAGGSGNTIYF; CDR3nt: TGTGCCAGCAGCTTGGCGGCGGGGGGCTCAGGAAACACCATATATTTT